This T cell receptor beta chain originates from a study of Ad26.COV2.S vaccination and SARS-CoV-2 variants. Regarding the study as a whole: People given the vaccine had a wider spike-specific TCR breadth than placebo recipients did. Overall T cell responses may have been underestimated by the analyses of TCR breadth and depth.

This clone was seen just once. The target antigen is unknown. The CDR3 loop spans 14 amino acids. Germline V lookup: CDR1 MNHEY, CDR2 SMNVEV (reference sequence). Trimming left V 6 bases short and J 4 bases short, with 13 bases between. Some clones are missing from TCRdb's copy, which holds only in-frame ones; the method was immunoSEQ multiplex PCR. The profile covers a few hundred thousand clones, with about nine tenths appearing a single time and around 1.8% taken by the ten largest. This sample's treatment: about 20 received Ad26.COV2.S at low or high dose, single or two shots; roughly five received placebo; per-sample allocation not given. Specimen acquisition occurred on day 63 following the initial vaccine or placebo injection. A Boston adult aged 18-55 years was the donor. It was Wuhan-strain SARS-CoV-2 spike that the Ad26 vaccine vector expressed.

The rearrangement joins TRBV27 to TRBJ1-5, with D uncertain. The source material was peripheral blood, sampled in a trial of Ad26.COV2.S vaccine versus placebo. The clonotype was recovered from a person aged 18-60 years who received the Ad26.COV2.S COVID-19 vaccine or a placebo. The CDR3 sequence: CASSPRTANQPQHF. CDR3 bases: TGTGCCAGCAGCCCCCGGACGGCTAATCAGCCCCAGCATTTT.